The clone carrying this TCR beta chain was counted many times. The data belong to a study of T-cell reconstitution after alpha-beta-depleted transplantation in children. V lost 5 bases to trimming and J lost 3 bases, with 10 bases between them. The germline gives CDR1 MNHNS, CDR2 SASEGT. This CDR3 has 13 residues. TCRbeta library preparation incorporated unique molecular identifiers. TCRdb reanalysed the PCR reads using MiXCR and keeps one entry per CDR3 protein. The repertoire holds approximately 200,000 distinct CDR3 sequences, with roughly 15% as singletons. The source was PBMCs from the stem cell graft donor, collected from the stem cell graft. This sequence originates from a human donor who donated a stem cell graft to a child with acute lymphoblastic leukemia. V and J are TRBV6-1 and TRBJ2-5; TRBD1 might be the D (6 bases). The chain's CDR3 is CASSQQGEETQYF. CDR3 coding DNA: TGTGCCAGCAGTCAACAGGGTGAAGAGACCCAGTACTTC.